The entry that follows covers one TCR beta chain sequence. Its target is not known. The germline V gene encodes CDR1 LNHDA and CDR2 SQIVND (reference sequence). Deletions cut 4 bases from V and 9 bases from J, with 21 bases between. The CDR3 extends over 16 amino acids. Assay used: immunoSEQ multiplex PCR; TCRdb lists only in-frame clones, some missing. The sample contains around 5,400 clones, around 84% of which appear only once. The sample belongs to a study of T cell clonotyping in hematopoietic cell transplantation. Study-level results: Without cell sorting, CD4 versus CD8 contributions remain unresolved.

The time point was: recipient sample about 28 days before transplant, after cytoreduction. The rearrangement uses TRBV19 and TRBJ2-2, with a tentative D call TRBD2 (7 bases). This material consisted of peripheral blood mononuclear cells, taken before stem cell transplant. This receptor was identified in a woman aged 50 to 60 with acute myeloid leukemia. Some clones in this sample may be carry-over from other donors' samples. CDR3 residues: CASSTGGGGPARELFF. In DNA form, the CDR3 reads TGTGCCAGTAGTACTGGGGGCGGGGGACCCGCCCGGGAGCTGTTTTTT.